Detailed here is one TCR beta chain. This sample is drawn from a study of CD8+ T cells in alopecia areata. Germline lookup yields CDR1 SGHTA and CDR2 FQGNSA. V gave up 3 bases and J gave up 7 bases, with 9 bases separating them. This CDR3 contains 12 residues. As the sequencing template, cDNA was produced by extracting RNA and reverse transcribing it. Only in-frame clones appear in the TCRdb table, and some are missing; sequencing was by immunoSEQ multiplex PCR. The sample lists approximately 180,000 clones; over 55% were seen once. Punch biopsies of lesional scalp, plus peripheral blood, were taken from alopecia areata patients.

Here the sequenced sample was CD4+ T cells sorted from blood, taken at week 0. The chain carries TRBV7-2 and TRBJ1-2; D is uncertain. The receptor's source is a human donor with alopecia areata. CDR3 amino acids: CASSFDLAGYTF. The CDR3 DNA is TGTGCCAGCAGCTTCGATTTGGCTGGCTACACCTTC. The whole variable domain, remainder taken from reference TRBV7-2 and TRBJ1-2, is GAGVSQSPSNKVTEKGKDVELRCDPISGHTALYWYRQSLGQGLEFLIYFQGNSAPDKSGLPSDRFSAERTGGSVSTLTIQRTQQEDSAVYLCASSFDLAGYTFGSGTRLTVV.